The T cell receptor (beta chain) described here comes from a study of blood T cell repertoires in COVID-19. The CDR3 spans 17 residues. After removal of 4 bases from V and 1 base from J, the junction contained 5 bases not matched to a gene. The germline V gene has CDR1 MGHRA and CDR2 YSYEKL. This clone came up a few times. Libraries were prepared by immunoSEQ multiplex PCR; TCRdb keeps only in-frame clonotypes and omits some of them. The table includes some 190,000 clones, 80% to 90% detected once. The sample consisted of peripheral blood. This chain links TRBV4-1 with TRBJ2-1, with TRBD2 matching 12 bases. The receptor was isolated from a man between 60 and 75 years old with acute or convalescent COVID-19. DNA for the CDR3: TGCGCCAGCAGCCTCGGACTAGCGGGGCTTTCCTACAATGAGCAGTTCTTC. This sequence encodes CASSLGLAGLSYNEQFF.